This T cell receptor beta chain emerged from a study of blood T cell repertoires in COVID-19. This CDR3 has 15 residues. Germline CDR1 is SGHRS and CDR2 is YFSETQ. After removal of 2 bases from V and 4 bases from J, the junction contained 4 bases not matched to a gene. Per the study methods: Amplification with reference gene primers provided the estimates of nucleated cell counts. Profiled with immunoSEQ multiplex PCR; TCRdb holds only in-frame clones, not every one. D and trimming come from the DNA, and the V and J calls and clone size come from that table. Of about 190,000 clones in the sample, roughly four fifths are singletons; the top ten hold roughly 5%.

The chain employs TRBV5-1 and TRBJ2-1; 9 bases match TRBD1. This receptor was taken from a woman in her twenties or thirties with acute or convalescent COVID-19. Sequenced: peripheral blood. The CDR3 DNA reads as TGCGCCAGCAGCTTCCCGGGACAGGGTTACAATGAGCAGTTCTTC. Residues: CASSFPGQGYNEQFF.